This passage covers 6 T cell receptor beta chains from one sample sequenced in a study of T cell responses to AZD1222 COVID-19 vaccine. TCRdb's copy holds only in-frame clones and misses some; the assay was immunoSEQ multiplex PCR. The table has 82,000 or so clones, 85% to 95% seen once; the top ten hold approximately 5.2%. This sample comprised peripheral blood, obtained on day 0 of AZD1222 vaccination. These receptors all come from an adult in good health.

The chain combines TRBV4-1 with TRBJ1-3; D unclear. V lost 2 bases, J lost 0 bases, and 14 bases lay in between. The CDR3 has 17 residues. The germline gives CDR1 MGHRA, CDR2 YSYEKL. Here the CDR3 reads CASSQYETLTSGNTIYF. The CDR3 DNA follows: TGCGCCAGCAGCCAATACGAGACACTTACCTCTGGAAACACCATATATTTT.

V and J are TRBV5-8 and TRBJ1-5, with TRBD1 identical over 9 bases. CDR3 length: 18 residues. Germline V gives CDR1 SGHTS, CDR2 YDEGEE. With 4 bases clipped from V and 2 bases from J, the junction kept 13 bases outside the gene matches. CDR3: CASSRQIGQGSRNQPQHF. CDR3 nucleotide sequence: TGTGCCAGCAGCCGCCAAATCGGACAGGGGAGTCGCAATCAGCCCCAGCATTTT.

CDR3: CASSPGGRVYSNQPQHF. The CDR3 nucleotides read TGTGCCAGCAGCCCGGGCGGCAGGGTATATAGCAATCAGCCCCAGCATTTT. The rearrangement uses TRBV28 and TRBJ1-5; a possible D gene is TRBD1 (5 bases). V was trimmed by 6 bases and J by 0 bases, leaving 18 bases between them. The CDR3 covers 17 residues. CDR1 and CDR2 (germline): MDHEN, SYDVKM. Drawing the rest from reference TRBV28 and TRBJ1-5, the complete variable domain is DVKVTQSSRYLVKRTGEKVFLECVQDMDHENMFWYRQDPGLGLRLIYFSYDVKMKEKGDIPEGYSVSREKKERFSLILESASTNQTSMYLCASSPGGRVYSNQPQHFGDGTRLSIL.

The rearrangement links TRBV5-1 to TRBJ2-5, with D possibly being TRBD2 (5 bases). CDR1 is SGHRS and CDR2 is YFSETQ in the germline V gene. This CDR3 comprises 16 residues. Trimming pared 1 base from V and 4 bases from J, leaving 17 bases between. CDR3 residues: CASSLSAGGLPETQYF. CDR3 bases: TGCGCCAGCAGCTTGTCGGCAGGAGGATTACCAGAGACCCAGTACTTC.

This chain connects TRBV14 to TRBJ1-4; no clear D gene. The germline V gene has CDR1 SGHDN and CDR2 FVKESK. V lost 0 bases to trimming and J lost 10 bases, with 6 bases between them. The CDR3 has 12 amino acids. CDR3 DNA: TGTGCCAGCAGCCAAGATAAAGGAAAACTGTTTTTT. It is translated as CASSQDKGKLFF.

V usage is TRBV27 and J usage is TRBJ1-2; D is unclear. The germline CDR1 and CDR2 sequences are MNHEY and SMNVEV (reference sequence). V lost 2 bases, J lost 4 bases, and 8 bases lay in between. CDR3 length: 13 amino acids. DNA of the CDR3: TGTGCCAGCAGTTTAATCGGCAGCTATGGCTACACCTTC. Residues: CASSLIGSYGYTF.